The T cell receptor (beta chain) under discussion was sequenced for a study of monozygotic twins with inflammatory bowel disease. Whole-study results and caveats: On the inverse Simpson index, IBD patients scored lower for TCRbeta diversity than healthy co-twins.

TCRdb derives one entry per CDR3 protein from the 5' RACE reads, leaving out DNA. Reported are about 330,000 distinct CDR3 sequences; the ten largest clones contain 2% to 2.5%. As to this clonotype: The antigen remains undetermined.

Sequencing was done on a sample of blood. This TCR was sampled from a human donor with ulcerative colitis or Crohn's disease, or a healthy co-twin of an affected twin (not recorded which).

This CDR3 is CASSQGAGGDQPQHF. V is TRBV4-1 and J is TRBJ1-5; TCRdb's D call of TRBD1 is untestable without DNA. The CDR3 consists of 15 residues. The V gene's germline CDR1 is MGHRA and CDR2 YSYEKL.